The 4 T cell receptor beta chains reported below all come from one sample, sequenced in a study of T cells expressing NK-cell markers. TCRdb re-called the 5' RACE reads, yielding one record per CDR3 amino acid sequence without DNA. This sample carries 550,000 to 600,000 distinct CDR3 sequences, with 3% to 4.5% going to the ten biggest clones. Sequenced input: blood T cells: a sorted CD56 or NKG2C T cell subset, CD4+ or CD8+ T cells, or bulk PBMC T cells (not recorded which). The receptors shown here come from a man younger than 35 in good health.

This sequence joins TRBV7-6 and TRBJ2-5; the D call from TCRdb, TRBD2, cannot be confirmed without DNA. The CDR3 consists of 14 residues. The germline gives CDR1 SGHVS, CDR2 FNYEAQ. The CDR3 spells CASNNVDSEGTQYF.

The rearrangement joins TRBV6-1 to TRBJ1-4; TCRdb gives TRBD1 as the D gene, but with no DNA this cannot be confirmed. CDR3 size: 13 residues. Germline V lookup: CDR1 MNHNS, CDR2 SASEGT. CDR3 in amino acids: CASTDSSNEKLFF.

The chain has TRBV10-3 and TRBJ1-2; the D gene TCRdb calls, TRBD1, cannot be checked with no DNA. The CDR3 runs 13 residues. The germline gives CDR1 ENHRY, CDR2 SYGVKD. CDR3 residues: CAIRETGVDGYTF.

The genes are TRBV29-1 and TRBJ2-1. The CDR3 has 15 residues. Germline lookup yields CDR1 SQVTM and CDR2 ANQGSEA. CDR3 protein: CSVEGWQSSYNEQFF.